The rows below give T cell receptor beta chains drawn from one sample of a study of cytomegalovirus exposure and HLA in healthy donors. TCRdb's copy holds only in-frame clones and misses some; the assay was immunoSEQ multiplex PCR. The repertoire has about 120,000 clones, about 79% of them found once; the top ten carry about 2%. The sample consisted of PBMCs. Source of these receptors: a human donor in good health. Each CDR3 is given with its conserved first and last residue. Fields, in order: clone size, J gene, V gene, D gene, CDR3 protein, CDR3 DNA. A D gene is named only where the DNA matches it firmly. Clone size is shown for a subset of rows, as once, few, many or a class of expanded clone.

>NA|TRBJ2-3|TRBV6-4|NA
CASSDRVADTQYF
TGTGCCAGCAGTGACCGGGTAGCGGATACGCAGTATTTT
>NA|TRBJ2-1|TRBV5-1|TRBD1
CASRVTGGYNEQFF
TGCGCCAGCAGGGTGACAGGGGGCTACAATGAGCAGTTCTTC
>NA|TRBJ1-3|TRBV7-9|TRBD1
CASSSRTGGNTIYF
TGTGCCAGCAGCTCCCGGACAGGGGGAAACACCATATATTTT
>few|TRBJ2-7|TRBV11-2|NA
CASSFGSFYEQYF
TGTGCCAGCAGCTTCGGGAGTTTCTACGAGCAGTACTTC
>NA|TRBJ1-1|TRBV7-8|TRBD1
CASSPDRGEAFF
TGTGCCAGCAGCCCGGACAGGGGGGAAGCTTTCTTT
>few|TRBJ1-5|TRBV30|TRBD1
CAWSWTGTNQPQHF
TGTGCCTGGAGTTGGACAGGAACCAATCAGCCCCAGCATTTT
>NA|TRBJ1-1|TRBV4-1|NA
CASSQDHMWRNTEAFF
TGCGCCAGCAGCCAAGATCATATGTGGAGGAACACTGAAGCTTTCTTT
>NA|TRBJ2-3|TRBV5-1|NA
CASSLNSGNTDTQYF
TGCGCCAGCAGCTTGAATAGCGGCAACACAGATACGCAGTATTTT
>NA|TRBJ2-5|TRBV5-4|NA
CASSYSTRGSQETQYF
TGTGCCAGCAGCTATTCCACGAGGGGGAGCCAAGAGACCCAGTACTTC
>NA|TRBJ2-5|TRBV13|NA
CASSLTPGDSETQYF
TGTGCCAGCAGCTTAACTCCAGGGGATTCTGAGACCCAGTACTTC
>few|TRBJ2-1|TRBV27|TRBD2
CASKHGRGGLRVHNEQFF
TGTGCCAGCAAACACGGAAGGGGAGGGTTGCGGGTCCACAATGAGCAGTTCTTC
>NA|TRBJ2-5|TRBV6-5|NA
CASSSLRVQETQYF
TGTGCCAGCAGCTCACTCAGGGTTCAAGAGACCCAGTACTTC
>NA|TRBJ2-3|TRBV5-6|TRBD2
CASSKTSGDSTDTQYF
TGTGCCAGCAGCAAGACTAGCGGGGACAGCACAGATACGCAGTATTTT
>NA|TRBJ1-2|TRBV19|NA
CASTHGLQIIPNYGYTF
TGTGCCAGTACCCATGGGCTACAGATCATACCTAACTATGGCTACACCTTC